A selection of T cell receptor beta chains follows, all from one sample in a study of tumor and adjacent non-tumor tissue in lung cancer. TCRdb used MiXCR to reprocess the multiplex PCR reads, holding one entry per CDR3 protein. The sample has tens of thousands of distinct CDR3 sequences, roughly 80% seen once. The sequencing input was distant non-tumor lung tissue. Receptors originate from a man between 60 and 70 years old with non-small cell lung cancer. CDR3s leave out the opening cysteine and the closing phenylalanine or tryptophan.

ATGLDSPSADTQY,TRBJ2-3,TRBV5-1
VSRRTGVQQY,TRBJ2-7,TRBV7-9
ASSLGGARQPRH,TRBJ1-5,TRBV12-3/TRBV12-4
IVWGGRYKEQF,TRBJ2-1,TRBV29-1
ASSLIAESTDTQY,TRBJ2-3,TRBV7-9
ASSYGGRTNNEQF,TRBJ2-1,TRBV6-5
SSRVSLESSQPQH,TRBJ1-5,TRBV20-1
ASKTDREETQY,TRBJ2-5,TRBV11-3
SSIQVAGGQKTQY,TRBJ2-5,TRBV4-2
VSNLVSKDRPSGANVLT,TRBJ2-6,TRBV11-2
SVALMIGEQY,TRBJ2-7,TRBV29-1
VSGDNVITEAF,TRBJ1-1,TRBV12-5
ASSYSYRIPGQSPYGYT,TRBJ1-2,TRBV6-5
TSSLISGANALA,TRBJ2-6,TRBV11-2
SSTSGTGGSYEQC,TRBJ2-7,TRBV6-1
ASNLIGRDTVAF,TRBJ1-1,TRBV11-2
ASSLTPILYGRNTEAF,TRBJ1-1,TRBV11-3
ASNESYSGGAYNEQF,TRBJ2-1,TRBV11-1
VSSSTLGGGTDTQY,TRBJ2-3,TRBV11-2
TSRYRGTGRNTEAF,TRBJ1-1,TRBV6-5
ASSPLANTDTQC,TRBJ2-3,TRBV11-2
AISEGATNTQY,TRBJ2-3,TRBV24-1
SVDRQGNTGVLF,TRBJ2-2,TRBV29-1
ASSLPTGSGYEQY,TRBJ2-7,TRBV5-5
SAGDRGPGAIKGYT,TRBJ1-2,TRBV20-1
ASSQDGSGTWELF,TRBJ2-2,TRBV4-2
ATHVQGDTGKLF,TRBJ2-2,TRBV18
ASSSGLAGRYEETQY,TRBJ2-5,TRBV6-1
ASNFLSGSNQPQH,TRBJ1-5,TRBV28
SPRRGAADGETQY,TRBJ2-5,TRBV20-1
ASDSTREETRY,TRBJ2-5,TRBV11-2
ASSSREIQETQY,TRBJ2-5,TRBV11-2
RAQPGGASYEQY,TRBJ2-7,TRBV20-1
DSGLGGPHH,TRBJ1-5,TRBV5-5
ASNQVRGPRGWCEHF,TRBJ2-1,TRBV4-1
SASRTGSYEQY,TRBJ2-7,TRBV20-1
ASNQRRTDTQY,TRBJ2-3,TRBV10-1
DSSPLGYGQY,TRBJ2-7,TRBV14
ASSQVGRLENTEAV,TRBJ1-1,TRBV4-2
ASIQTGGRFQPQH,TRBJ1-5,TRBV6-1
ASSYSNDERF,TRBJ2-1,TRBV6-2/TRBV6-3
ASTVGGETQY,TRBJ2-5,TRBV11-2
VSSPSRGPLRGEVF,TRBJ1-1,TRBV11-2
ASGLVQGRETQY,TRBJ2-5,TRBV11-3
ASSPLAGGLETQY,TRBJ2-5,TRBV19
STAVGPDTEAF,TRBJ1-1,TRBV29-1
ASIHDRGEVYNEKF,TRBJ2-1,TRBV5-6
ASSSQSYEAV,TRBJ1-1,TRBV27
SIRDSLIGEQY,TRBJ2-7,TRBV29-1
VTRVQGDTGELL,TRBJ2-2,TRBV18
ASYTQGGNTEAF,TRBJ1-1,TRBV11-3
AISQDRAGTTYTQY,TRBJ2-3,TRBV4-3
VSSLNLRVEQY,TRBJ2-7,TRBV11-2